These T cell receptor beta chains were read from a single sample in a study of blood T cells in healthy people across ages. TCRdb passed the 5' RACE reads through MiXCR, listing each CDR3 protein once. The top ten clones hold 30% to 40% of a sample with hundreds of thousands of distinct CDR3 sequences, 45% to 65% of them seen once. The material sequenced was blood. Source of these receptors: a man aged 60 to 75 in good health. Each CDR3 is given with its conserved first and last residue. The D gene is left open where the match is weak. Clone size is not always given. Where it is, it says once, few, many or a class for expanded clones.

>TRBJ1-1|TRBV29-1|TRBD1|.
CSVGHRGNTEAFF
TGCAGCGTTGGGCACAGGGGTAACACTGAAGCTTTCTTT
>TRBJ2-7|TRBV5-1|TRBD1|once
CASQGQGLGYEQYF
TGCGCCAGTCAAGGACAGGGGCTGGGCTACGAGCAGTACTTC
>TRBJ2-7|TRBV11-2|.|.
CASSSWQGLGYEQYF
TGTGCCAGCAGCTCATGGCAGGGTCTGGGGTACGAGCAGTACTTC
>TRBJ1-1|TRBV28|TRBD1|.
CASSGGTGMYTEAFF
TGTGCCAGCAGTGGGGGGACAGGGATGTACACTGAAGCTTTCTTT
>TRBJ2-6|TRBV7-2|.|.
CASSLSGGGAGANVLTF
TGTGCCAGCAGCTTATCAGGAGGGGGCGCTGGGGCCAACGTCCTGACTTTC
>TRBJ2-7|TRBV6-5|TRBD1|.
CASSRDSMIYEQYF
TGTGCCAGCAGTCGGGACAGCATGATCTACGAGCAGTACTTC
>TRBJ1-4|TRBV20-1|TRBD1|.
CSARAGTDNEKLFF
TGCAGTGCTAGAGCCGGGACAGATAATGAAAAACTGTTTTTT
>TRBJ2-5|TRBV7-2|.|.
CASSLAGWQETQYF
TGTGCCAGCAGCCTAGCAGGTTGGCAAGAGACCCAGTACTTC
>TRBJ1-4|TRBV5-8|.|few
CASNRRSYSNEKLFF
TGTGCCAGCAATCGACGGAGTTACTCTAATGAAAAACTGTTTTTT
>TRBJ2-3|TRBV28|.|.
CASRDAGASTDTQYF
TGTGCCAGCAGAGACGCAGGGGCCAGCACAGATACGCAGTATTTT
>TRBJ2-1|TRBV10-3|TRBD1|.
CAISPGQGVNEQFF
TGTGCCATCAGCCCGGGACAGGGGGTAAATGAGCAGTTCTTC
>TRBJ1-2|TRBV12-3/TRBV12-4|.|.
CASSLVQGAGGYTF
TGTGCCAGCAGTTTAGTACAGGGAGCGGGGGGCTACACCTTC
>TRBJ1-2|TRBV6-1|.|few
CASTSGQSYGYTF
TGTGCCAGCACATCCGGACAGTCATATGGCTACACCTTC
>TRBJ2-1|TRBV6-5|.|.
CASSYRNTYNEQFF
TGTGCCAGCAGTTATCGAAATACCTACAATGAGCAGTTCTTC
>TRBJ2-5|TRBV5-5|.|few
CASSFSDPNRETQYF
TGTGCCAGCAGCTTTTCGGACCCCAACCGGGAGACCCAGTACTTC
>TRBJ2-1|TRBV29-1|TRBD1|few
CSVADPTGQGELYNEQFF
TGCAGCGTTGCTGACCCAACCGGACAGGGAGAGTTGTACAATGAGCAGTTCTTC
>TRBJ2-3|TRBV5-6|.|.
CASSSTRAADTQYF
TGTGCCAGCAGTTCAACGCGGGCCGCAGATACGCAGTATTTT
>TRBJ2-1|TRBV10-3|TRBD2|.
CAISESTSGSSSYNEQFF
TGTGCCATCAGTGAGTCGACTAGCGGTTCCAGCTCCTACAATGAGCAGTTCTTC
>TRBJ1-1|TRBV14|.|few
CASSTLWTEAFF
TGTGCCAGCAGCACCTTGTGGACTGAAGCTTTCTTT
>TRBJ2-4|TRBV6-6|.|.
CAIESSTKNIQYF
TGTGCCATCGAGTCATCGACCAAAAACATTCAGTACTTC
>TRBJ1-1|TRBV3-1|.|.
CASSQPRRAANTEAFF
TGTGCCAGCAGCCAACCTCGACGGGCCGCGAACACTGAAGCTTTCTTT
>TRBJ2-1|TRBV2|TRBD1|.
CASSGQGMGEQFF
TGTGCCAGCAGTGGACAGGGTATGGGTGAGCAGTTCTTC
>TRBJ2-1|TRBV5-1|TRBD1|.
CASSLGDRDRNEQFF
TGCGCCAGCAGCTTGGGGGACAGGGACCGAAATGAGCAGTTCTTC
>TRBJ2-1|TRBV7-9|.|few
CASRPDAGRLLNEQFF
TGTGCCAGCAGGCCCGACGCCGGGCGGCTCCTCAATGAGCAGTTCTTC
>TRBJ2-5|TRBV6-1|.|.
CASSEGTSKETQYF
TGTGCCAGCAGTGAAGGGACAAGTAAAGAGACCCAGTACTTC
>TRBJ2-4|TRBV5-1|.|.
CASSPGRGAKNIQYF
TGCGCCAGCAGCCCGGGGAGGGGGGCCAAAAACATTCAGTACTTC
>TRBJ1-6|TRBV2|TRBD1|.
CASSERAGGNSPLHF
TGTGCCAGCAGTGAAAGGGCAGGGGGGAATTCACCCCTCCACTTT
>TRBJ1-2|TRBV20-1|TRBD1|.
CSARSPLGTAVGYTF
TGCAGTGCTAGAAGCCCGCTAGGGACAGCCGTGGGCTACACCTTC
>TRBJ2-1|TRBV7-2|.|.
CASSVGLPSYNEQFF
TGTGCCAGCAGCGTCGGACTGCCATCCTACAATGAGCAGTTCTTC
>TRBJ2-5|TRBV29-1|TRBD1|few
CSVEDGQGGEETQYF
TGCAGCGTTGAAGACGGACAGGGGGGGGAAGAGACCCAGTACTTC
>TRBJ1-6|TRBV3-1|.|few
CASSQVGGPSDSPLHF
TGTGCCAGCAGCCAAGTCGGGGGCCCATCTGATTCACCCCTCCACTTT
>TRBJ1-2|TRBV20-1|.|.
CSAKTVTNYGYTF
TGCAGTGCTAAAACAGTCACTAACTATGGCTACACCTTC
>TRBJ2-5|TRBV4-2|.|.
CASSKNEQETQYF
TGTGCCAGCAGCAAAAACGAGCAAGAGACCCAGTACTTC
>TRBJ1-5|TRBV3-1|.|.
CASSQDARADQPQHF
TGTGCCAGCAGCCAAGATGCCCGGGCCGATCAGCCCCAGCATTTT
>TRBJ1-6|TRBV20-1|.|.
CSAKDGRRVLNSPLHF
TGCAGTGCTAAAGACGGGCGCCGGGTCCTTAATTCACCCCTCCACTTT
>TRBJ2-5|TRBV5-1|.|.
CASSLAVRAAGQETQYF
TGCGCCAGCAGCTTGGCCGTCCGGGCGGCAGGTCAAGAGACCCAGTACTTC
>TRBJ2-7|TRBV20-1|.|.
CSATRLVGSSYEQYF
TGCAGTGCTACCAGACTAGTGGGGAGCTCCTACGAGCAGTACTTC
>TRBJ2-5|TRBV6-5|.|.
CASSGGGWEETQYF
TGTGCCAGCAGCGGGGGCGGGTGGGAAGAGACCCAGTACTTC
>TRBJ2-7|TRBV20-1|.|.
CSATQGLNEQYF
TGCAGTGCTACGCAGGGGCTGAACGAGCAGTACTTC
>TRBJ2-7|TRBV6-2/TRBV6-3|.|.
CASSPGTPAYEQYF
TGTGCCAGCAGTCCCGGTACACCAGCCTACGAGCAGTACTTC
>TRBJ2-1|TRBV29-1|TRBD2|few
CSVVGGLAGGEQFF
TGCAGCGTAGTTGGTGGACTAGCGGGGGGGGAGCAGTTCTTC
>TRBJ1-2|TRBV25-1|.|.
CASSDPRYSRYTF
TGTGCCAGCAGTGACCCCCGATACAGTCGCTACACCTTC
>TRBJ1-5|TRBV27|.|.
CASSLSSIGRQPQHF
TGTGCCAGCAGTTTATCCTCAATTGGTCGGCAGCCCCAGCATTTT
>TRBJ1-2|TRBV20-1|.|.
CSATRPVDYGYTF
TGCAGTGCTACCAGGCCCGTCGATTATGGCTACACCTTC
>TRBJ2-1|TRBV6-5|.|.
CASSSNTDNEQFF
TGTGCCAGCAGTTCCAATACCGACAATGAGCAGTTCTTC